This T cell receptor (beta chain) was recovered during a study of blood T cell repertoires in COVID-19. Study at large: The analysed material was cDNA or gDNA that came from T cells, B-cell-depleted T cells, or PBMCs.

The Seattle patients joined while their infection was active and were tracked longitudinally afterward. As processed by the authors: The assay estimated nucleated cells by amplifying reference gene primers. The assay was immunoSEQ multiplex PCR, and TCRdb's table has in-frame clones only and misses some. For V, J and clone size, that table is used; D and trimming come from the DNA. The profile shows over 150,000 clones, roughly 84% of them singletons. The sample comprised peripheral blood. The TCR originated in a man between 50 and 59 years old with COVID-19, enrolled during active disease.

The chain's CDR3 is CASSLDFASGNNEQFF. CDR3 DNA sequence: TGTGCCAGCAGCTTAGATTTTGCTAGCGGAAACAATGAGCAGTTCTTC. The chain carries TRBV7-8 and TRBJ2-1, with 7 bases fitting TRBD2. The CDR3 has 16 residues. Per the germline V gene, CDR1 is SGHVS and CDR2 is FQNEAQ. After removal of 1 base from V and 5 bases from J, the junction contained 8 bases not matched to a gene.